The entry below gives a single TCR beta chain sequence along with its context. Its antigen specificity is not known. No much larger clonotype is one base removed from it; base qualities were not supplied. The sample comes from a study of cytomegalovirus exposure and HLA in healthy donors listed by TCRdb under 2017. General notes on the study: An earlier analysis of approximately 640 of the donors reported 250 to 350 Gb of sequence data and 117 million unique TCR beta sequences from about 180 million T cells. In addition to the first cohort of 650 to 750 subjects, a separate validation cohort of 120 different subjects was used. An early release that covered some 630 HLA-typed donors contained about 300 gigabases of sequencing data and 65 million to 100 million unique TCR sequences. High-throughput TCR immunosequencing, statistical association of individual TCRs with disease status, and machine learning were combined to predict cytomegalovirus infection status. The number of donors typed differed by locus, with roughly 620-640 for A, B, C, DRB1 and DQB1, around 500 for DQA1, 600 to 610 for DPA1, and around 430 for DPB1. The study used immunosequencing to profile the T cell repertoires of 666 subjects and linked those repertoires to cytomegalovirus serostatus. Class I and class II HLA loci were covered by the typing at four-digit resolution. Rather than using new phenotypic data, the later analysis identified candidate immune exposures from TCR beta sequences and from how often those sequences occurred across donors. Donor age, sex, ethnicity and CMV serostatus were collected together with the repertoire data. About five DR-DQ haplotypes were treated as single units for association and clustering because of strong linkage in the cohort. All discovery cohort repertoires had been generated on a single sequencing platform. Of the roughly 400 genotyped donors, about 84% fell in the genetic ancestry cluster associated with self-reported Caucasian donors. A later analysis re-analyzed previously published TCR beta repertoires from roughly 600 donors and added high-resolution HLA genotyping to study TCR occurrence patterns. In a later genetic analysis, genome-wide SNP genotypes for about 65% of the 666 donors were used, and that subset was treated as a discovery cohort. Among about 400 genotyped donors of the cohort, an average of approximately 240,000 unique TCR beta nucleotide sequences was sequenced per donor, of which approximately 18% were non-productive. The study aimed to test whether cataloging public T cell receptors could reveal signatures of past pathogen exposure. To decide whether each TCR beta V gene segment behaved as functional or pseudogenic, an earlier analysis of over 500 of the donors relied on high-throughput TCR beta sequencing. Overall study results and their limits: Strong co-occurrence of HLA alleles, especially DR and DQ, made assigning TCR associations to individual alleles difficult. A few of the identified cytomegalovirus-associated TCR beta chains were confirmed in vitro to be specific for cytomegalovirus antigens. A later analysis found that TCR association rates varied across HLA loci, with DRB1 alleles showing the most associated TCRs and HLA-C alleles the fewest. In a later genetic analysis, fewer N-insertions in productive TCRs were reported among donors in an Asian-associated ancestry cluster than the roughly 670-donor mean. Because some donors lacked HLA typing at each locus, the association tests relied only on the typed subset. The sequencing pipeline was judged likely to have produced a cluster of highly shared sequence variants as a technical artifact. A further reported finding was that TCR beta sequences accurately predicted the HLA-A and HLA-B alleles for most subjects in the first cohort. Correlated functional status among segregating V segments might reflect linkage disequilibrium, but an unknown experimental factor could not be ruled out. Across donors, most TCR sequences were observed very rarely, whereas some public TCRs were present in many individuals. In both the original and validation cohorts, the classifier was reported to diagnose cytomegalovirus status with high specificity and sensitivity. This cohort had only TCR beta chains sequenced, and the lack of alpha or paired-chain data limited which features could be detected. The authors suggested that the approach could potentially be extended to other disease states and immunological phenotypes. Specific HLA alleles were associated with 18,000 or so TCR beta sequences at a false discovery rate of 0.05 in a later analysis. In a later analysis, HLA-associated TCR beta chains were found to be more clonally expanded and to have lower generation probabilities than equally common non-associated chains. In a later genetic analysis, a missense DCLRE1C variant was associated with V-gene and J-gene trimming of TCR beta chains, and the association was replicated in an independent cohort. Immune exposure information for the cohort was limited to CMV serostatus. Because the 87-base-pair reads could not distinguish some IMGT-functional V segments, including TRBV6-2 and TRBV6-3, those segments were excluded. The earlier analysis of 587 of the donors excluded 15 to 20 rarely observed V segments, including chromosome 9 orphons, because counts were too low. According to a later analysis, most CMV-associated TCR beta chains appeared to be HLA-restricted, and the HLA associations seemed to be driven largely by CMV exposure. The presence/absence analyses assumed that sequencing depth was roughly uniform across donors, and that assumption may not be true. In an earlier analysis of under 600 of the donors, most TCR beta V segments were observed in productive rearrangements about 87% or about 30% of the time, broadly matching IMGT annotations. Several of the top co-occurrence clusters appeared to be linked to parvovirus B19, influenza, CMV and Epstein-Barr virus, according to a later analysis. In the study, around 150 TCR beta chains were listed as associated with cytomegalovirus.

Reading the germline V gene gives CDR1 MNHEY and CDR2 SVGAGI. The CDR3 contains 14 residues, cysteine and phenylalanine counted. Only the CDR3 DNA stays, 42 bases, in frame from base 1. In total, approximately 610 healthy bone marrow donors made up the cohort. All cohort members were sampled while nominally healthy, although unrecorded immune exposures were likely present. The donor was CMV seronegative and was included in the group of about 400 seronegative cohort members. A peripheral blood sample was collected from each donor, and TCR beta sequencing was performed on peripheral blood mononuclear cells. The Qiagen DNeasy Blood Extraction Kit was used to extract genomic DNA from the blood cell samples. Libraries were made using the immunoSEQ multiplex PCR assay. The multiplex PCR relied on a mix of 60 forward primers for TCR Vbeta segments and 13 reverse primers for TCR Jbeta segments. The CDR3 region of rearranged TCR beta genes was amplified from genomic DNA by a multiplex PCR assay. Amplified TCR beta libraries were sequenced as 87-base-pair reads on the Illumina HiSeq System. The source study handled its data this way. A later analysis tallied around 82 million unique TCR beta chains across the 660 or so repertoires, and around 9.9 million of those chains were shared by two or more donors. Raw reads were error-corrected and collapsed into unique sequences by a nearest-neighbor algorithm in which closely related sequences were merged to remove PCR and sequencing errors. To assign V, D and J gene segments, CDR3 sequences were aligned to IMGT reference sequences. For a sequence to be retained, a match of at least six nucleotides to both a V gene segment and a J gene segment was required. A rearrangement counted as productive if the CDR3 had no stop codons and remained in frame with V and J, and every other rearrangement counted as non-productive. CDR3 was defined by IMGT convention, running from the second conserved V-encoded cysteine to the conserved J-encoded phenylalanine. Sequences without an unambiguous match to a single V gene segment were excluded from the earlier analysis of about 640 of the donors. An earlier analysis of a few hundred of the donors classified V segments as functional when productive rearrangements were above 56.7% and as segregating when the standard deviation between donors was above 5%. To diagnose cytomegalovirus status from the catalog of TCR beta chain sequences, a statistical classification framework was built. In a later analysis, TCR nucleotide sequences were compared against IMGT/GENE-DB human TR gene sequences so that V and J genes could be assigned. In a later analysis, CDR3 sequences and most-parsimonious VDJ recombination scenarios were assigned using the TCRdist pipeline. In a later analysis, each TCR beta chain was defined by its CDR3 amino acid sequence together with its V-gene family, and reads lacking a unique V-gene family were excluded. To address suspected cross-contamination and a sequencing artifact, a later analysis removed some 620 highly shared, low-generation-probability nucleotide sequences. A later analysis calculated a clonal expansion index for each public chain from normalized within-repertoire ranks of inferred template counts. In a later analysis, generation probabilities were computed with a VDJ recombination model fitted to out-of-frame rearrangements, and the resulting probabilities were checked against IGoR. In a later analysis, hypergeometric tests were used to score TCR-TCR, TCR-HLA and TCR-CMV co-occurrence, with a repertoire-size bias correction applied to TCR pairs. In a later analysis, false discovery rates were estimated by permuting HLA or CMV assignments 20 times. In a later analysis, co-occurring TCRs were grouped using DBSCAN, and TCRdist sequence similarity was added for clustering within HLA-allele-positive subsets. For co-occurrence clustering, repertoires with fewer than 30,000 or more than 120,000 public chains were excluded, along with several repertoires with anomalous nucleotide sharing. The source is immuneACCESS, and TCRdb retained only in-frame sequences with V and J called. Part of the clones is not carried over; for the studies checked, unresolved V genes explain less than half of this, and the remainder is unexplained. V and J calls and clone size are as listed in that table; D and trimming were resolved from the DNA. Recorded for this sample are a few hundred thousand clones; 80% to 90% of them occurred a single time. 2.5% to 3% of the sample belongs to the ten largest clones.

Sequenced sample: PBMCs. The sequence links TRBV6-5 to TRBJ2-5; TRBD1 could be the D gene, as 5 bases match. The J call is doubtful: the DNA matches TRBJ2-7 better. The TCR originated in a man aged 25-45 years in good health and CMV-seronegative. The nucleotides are TGTGCCAGCAGCCGATCGACAGATTACTACGAGCAGTACTTC. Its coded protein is CASSRSTDYYEQYF.